This entry lists 29 T cell receptor beta chains sequenced from one sample in a study of cytomegalovirus exposure and HLA in healthy donors. Amplification used 60 Vbeta primers and 13 Jbeta primers. The method was immunoSEQ multiplex PCR; TCRdb's version includes in-frame clones alone and lacks a portion of them. The repertoire holds about 130,000 clones, less than 80% seen once, with approximately 3.5% in the top ten. What was sequenced was PBMCs. Every receptor here comes from a man between 25 and 39 years old in good health and CMV-seronegative.

This chain joins TRBV7-9 and TRBJ2-2; D perhaps matches TRBD1 (6 bases). CDR1 is SEHNR and CDR2 is FQNEAQ in the germline V gene (reference sequence). Trimming took off 8 bases at V and 8 bases at J, with 18 bases between the two ends. The length of the CDR3 is 14 residues. The CDR3 DNA reads TGTGCCAGCCGCAGGACGGCAGGGGCTGGGGAGCTGTTTTTT. This codes for CASRRTAGAGELFF.

This clone was seen more than once but under ten times. The J gene is TRBJ2-1, the V gene TRBV6-6; D unresolved. This CDR3 is built from 13 residues. V shed 7 bases and J shed 9 bases, with 16 bases lying between them. Germline lookup yields CDR1 MNHNY and CDR2 SVGAGI (reference sequence). The CDR3 is CASKENQQFEQFF. As DNA, the CDR3 is TGTGCCAGCAAAGAAAACCAACAGTTTGAGCAGTTCTTC.

The CDR3 bases are TGTGCCAGCAGCCAGACTGGATCCTACGAGCAGTACTTC. It yields the protein CASSQTGSYEQYF. The chain carries TRBV6-1 and TRBJ2-7; the D is unclear. This CDR3 is built from 13 residues. Per germline, CDR1 MNHNS and CDR2 SASEGT. V was trimmed by 6 bases and J by 1 base, leaving 10 bases between them.

The gene calls are TRBV11-2 and TRBJ1-2; D unresolved. Germline V gene lookup returns CDR1 SGHAT and CDR2 FQNNGV. This CDR3 contains 13 residues. Trimming stripped 1 base from V and 4 bases from J, with 7 bases between. CDR3 coding DNA: TGTGCCAGCAGCTTAGGAACGGTCTATGGCTACACCTTC. It yields the protein CASSLGTVYGYTF. Supplemented by reference TRBV11-2 and TRBJ1-2, the full variable domain reads EAGVAQSPRYKIIEKRQSVAFWCNPISGHATLYWYQQILGQGPKLLIQFQNNGVVDDSQLPKDRFSAERLKGVDSTLKIQPAKLEDSAVYLCASSLGTVYGYTFGSGTRLTVV.

The chain joins TRBV2 to TRBJ2-3; 7 positions agree with TRBD1. With 2 bases clipped from V and 1 base from J, the junction kept 0 bases outside the gene matches. The length of the CDR3 is 14 residues. Germline lookup yields CDR1 SNHLY and CDR2 FYNNEI. The CDR3: CASSEQGGTDTQYF. For the CDR3, the DNA is TGTGCCAGCAGTGAACAGGGGGGCACAGATACGCAGTATTTT.

The chain combines TRBV4-1 with TRBJ1-4, with 7 bases identical to TRBD1. The V segment lost 6 bases and the J segment 1 base; nucleotides outside the gene matches: 11. CDR1 and CDR2 from the germline V gene are MGHRA and YSYEKL. The CDR3 is 17 residues long. CDR3 sequence reads: CASRPDRALRTNEKLFF. The DNA of the CDR3 is TGCGCCAGCAGACCAGACAGGGCGTTACGAACTAATGAAAAACTGTTTTTT.

J is TRBJ1-2 and V is TRBV9; 7 nucleotides agree with TRBD1. Trimming at V came to 1 base and at J to 4 bases, leaving 4 bases not matched to a gene. The CDR3 has 14 amino acids. The germline CDR1 and CDR2 sequences are SGDLS and YYNGEE. The CDR3 region has the DNA TGTGCCAGCAGCGTACGCCCAGGGGGCTATGGCTACACCTTC. Translated, it gives CASSVRPGGYGYTF.

The CDR3 loop reads CASSYAGNQPQHF. CDR3 in DNA: TGTGCCAGCAGTTATGCGGGGAATCAGCCCCAGCATTTT. V and J are TRBV6-5 and TRBJ1-5, with D hard to call. The CDR3 consists of 13 residues. V lost 3 bases to trimming and J lost 4 bases, with 7 bases between them. From germline, CDR1 is MNHEY and CDR2 SVGAGI.

The gene calls are TRBV5-1 and TRBJ1-1; tentative D call: TRBD1 (5 bases). Germline V lookup: CDR1 SGHRS, CDR2 YFSETQ. Trimming cost V 9 bases and J 7 bases, with 19 bases left between them. The CDR3 contains 13 residues. Here the CDR3 reads CATKSGDLGEAFF. The CDR3 DNA reads as TGCGCCACCAAAAGCGGGGACTTGGGTGAAGCTTTCTTT. Filled out from reference TRBV5-1 and TRBJ1-1, the complete variable domain reads KAGVTQTPRYLIKTRGQQVTLSCSPISGHRSVSWYQQTPGQGLQFLFEYFSETQRNKGNFPGRFSGRQFSNSRSEMNVSTLELGDSALYLCATKSGDLGEAFFGQGTRLTVV.

For this clone: The sample has other DNA sequences that encode this CDR3 too. V is TRBV18 and J is TRBJ1-1; possible D gene TRBD1, 6 bases. Germline V lookup: CDR1 KGHSH, CDR2 LQKENI. CDR3 length: 13 residues. Trimming pared 5 bases from V and 1 base from J, leaving 8 bases between. The CDR3, as DNA: TGTGCCAGCTCAGAGGACAGGAACACTGAAGCTTTCTTT. Its translation: CASSEDRNTEAFF.

The CDR3 reads CASRQGQGNYGYTF. The CDR3 coding sequence is TGTGCCAGCAGACAGGGACAGGGGAACTATGGCTACACCTTC. This rearrangement joins TRBV6-6 to TRBJ1-2; 10 bases are shared with TRBD1. The CDR3 length is 14 residues. The V segment lost 6 bases and the J segment 2 bases; nucleotides outside the gene matches: 3. Germline V gene data show CDR1 as MNHNY and CDR2 as SVGAGI (reference sequence).

The sample holds a few counts of this clone. The chain carries TRBV2 and TRBJ2-7, with 7 bases matching TRBD1. J was trimmed by 0 bases and V by 5 bases; bases with no gene match: 7. Per the germline V gene, CDR1 is SNHLY and CDR2 is FYNNEI. This CDR3 has 15 residues. The CDR3 region is CASSTDRTSSYEQYF. CDR3 coding DNA: TGTGCCAGCAGTACGGACAGGACGAGCTCCTACGAGCAGTACTTC.

The rearrangement joins TRBV2 to TRBJ1-1, with D possibly being TRBD1 (6 bases). V was pared by 6 bases and J by 1 base, with 12 bases between. The CDR3 totals 14 residues. Per the germline V gene, CDR1 is SNHLY and CDR2 is FYNNEI. The CDR3 nucleotides are TGTGCCAGCAGGGAGTACAGGGAGAACACTGAAGCTTTCTTT. Translated, it gives CASREYRENTEAFF.

This clone came up a few times. The chain employs TRBV2 and TRBJ2-5, with TRBD2 identical over 12 bases. V shed 11 bases and J 5 bases; nucleotides not matched to a gene: 0. Per the germline V gene, CDR1 is SNHLY and CDR2 is FYNNEI. This CDR3 comprises 11 residues. Written as DNA, the CDR3 is TGTGCCGGGACTAGCGGGGAGACCCAGTACTTC. This codes for CAGTSGETQYF.

The chain joins TRBV11-2 to TRBJ2-5, with 13 bases matching TRBD2. Germline V gene data show CDR1 as SGHAT and CDR2 as FQNNGV. The CDR3 contains 16 residues. With 1 base clipped from V and 4 bases from J, the junction kept 3 bases outside the gene matches. The CDR3 DNA sequence: TGTGCCAGCAGCTTAGGGACTAGCGGGGGCGCAGAGACCCAGTACTTC. It specifies CASSLGTSGGAETQYF.

The rearrangement links TRBV27 to TRBJ2-1, with 8 nucleotides matching TRBD1. The germline CDR1 and CDR2 sequences are MNHEY and SMNVEV (reference sequence). The CDR3 extends over 16 amino acids. V gave up 5 bases and J gave up 4 bases; unmatched junction bases: 10. CDR3 nucleotides: TGTGCCAGCAGTACGACAGGGGCCTGGGAATACAATGAGCAGTTCTTC. Translating gives CASSTTGAWEYNEQFF.

J is TRBJ2-5 and V is TRBV6-1; 10 bases agree with TRBD2. After removal of 8 bases from V and 1 base from J, the junction contained 4 bases not matched to a gene. The CDR3 loop spans 14 amino acids. Germline V gene data show CDR1 as MNHNS and CDR2 as SASEGT. The CDR3 nucleotides read TGTGCCAGCCCTAGCGGGAGTAGCCAAGAGACCCAGTACTTC. It encodes CASPSGSSQETQYF.

This chain uses TRBV5-3 with TRBJ1-3; maybe TRBD1 (6 bases). TRBV5-3 is placed among ORFs of uncertain function. This CDR3 spans 15 amino acids. Trimming removed 9 bases at V and 0 bases at J, with 16 bases between. CDR3 sequence (DNA): TGTGCCACGTCCCCGGGGGGGCTCTCTGGAAACACCATATATTTT. Translation gives CATSPGGLSGNTIYF.

The rearrangement links TRBV21-1 to TRBJ1-5; the table assigns TRBD1, which was not confirmed against the DNA. TRBV21-1 is labeled a pseudogene. The CDR3 spans 15 residues. The CDR3 bases are TGTGCCAGCAGCCTTGACAGGACCGACAATCAGCCCCAGCATTTT. Translated, it gives CASSLDRTDNQPQHF.

The chain carries TRBV14 and TRBJ2-5; 9 bases agree with TRBD2. CDR3 length equals 17 residues. The junction had 8 bases not matched to a gene; V was cut back by 1 base and J by 2 bases. In germline, CDR1 is SGHDN, CDR2 FVKESK. The CDR3 spells CASSQVMTLAGQETQYF. The CDR3 DNA follows: TGTGCCAGCAGCCAAGTGATGACGCTAGCGGGGCAAGAGACCCAGTACTTC.

The chain has TRBV5-1 and TRBJ2-3; D not resolved. Germline V gives CDR1 SGHRS, CDR2 YFSETQ. This CDR3 is built from 14 residues. With 0 bases removed from V and 9 bases from J, the gap between germline ends came to 14 bases. The CDR3 reads CASSLDGSSITQYF. As DNA, the CDR3 is TGCGCCAGCAGCTTGGATGGTAGTAGCATAACGCAGTATTTT.

The gene calls are TRBV10-3 and TRBJ2-7; 11 positions agree with TRBD2. V trimming: 0 bases; J trimming: 5 bases; junction bases outside the gene matches: 9. This CDR3 comprises 17 residues. Germline V gene data show CDR1 as ENHRY and CDR2 as SYGVKD. CDR3 sequence (DNA): TGTGCCATCAGTGAGTCGGGGACCGGGACTAGCGGAGACGAGCAGTACTTC. This gives the protein CAISESGTGTSGDEQYF.

The rearrangement uses TRBV6-6 and TRBJ1-2; 7 bases agree with TRBD1. This CDR3 is 11 amino acids long. Germline V gene data show CDR1 as MNHNY and CDR2 as SVGAGI (reference sequence). V shed 10 bases and J 6 bases; nucleotides not matched to a gene: 5. CDR3 amino acids: CAIETGDGYTF. The CDR3 DNA reads TGTGCCATAGAAACAGGGGATGGCTACACCTTC.

V and J are TRBV4-2 and TRBJ2-7; TRBD1 agrees at 9 bases. Germline-derived CDR1 and CDR2 are LGHNA and YNFKEQ. The CDR3 spans 16 residues. The ends lost 5 bases at V and 0 bases at J; junction bases unmatched: 8. CDR3 nucleotide sequence: TGTGCCAGCAGCTTACCGACGACAGGGGGCTCCTACGAGCAGTACTTC. Translating it yields CASSLPTTGGSYEQYF.

This chain links TRBV6-6 with TRBJ2-1; D is unclear. The germline V gene encodes CDR1 MNHNY and CDR2 SVGAGI (reference sequence). This CDR3 comprises 11 residues. With 1 base removed from V and 9 bases from J, the gap between germline ends came to 4 bases. The CDR3 DNA follows: TGTGCCAGCAGTTACTTTCTTGAGCAGTTCTTC. Its protein product is CASSYFLEQFF.

With respect to this clone: This sample also contains other DNA sequences that code for the same CDR3. The V call is TRBV2, the J call TRBJ1-1; no definite D call. The germline V gene encodes CDR1 SNHLY and CDR2 FYNNEI. The germline V and J ends were trimmed by 4 bases and 4 bases, with 10 bases remaining between them. This CDR3 region has 13 residues. The CDR3 DNA reads TGTGCCAGCAGTGTAGGCCCGGGCACTGAAGCTTTCTTT. Its protein product is CASSVGPGTEAFF.

The chain recombines TRBV2 with TRBJ1-1; 7 nucleotides align to TRBD1. The germline gives CDR1 SNHLY, CDR2 FYNNEI. The CDR3 extends over 14 amino acids. V lost 5 bases and J lost 5; bases outside the gene matches: 8. CDR3: CASSRQGLGTEAFF. CDR3 DNA sequence: TGTGCCAGCAGTAGACAGGGTTTGGGTACTGAAGCTTTCTTT. Combining the CDR3 with reference TRBV2 and TRBJ1-1 gives the whole variable domain EPEVTQTPSHQVTQMGQEVILRCVPISNHLYFYWYRQILGQKVEFLVSFYNNEISEKSEIFDDQFSVERPDGSNFTLKIRSTKLEDSAMYFCASSRQGLGTEAFFGQGTRLTVV.

Only one count was recorded for this clone. The chain has TRBV12-5 and TRBJ2-2; TRBD2 is a possible D gene (5 bases). Germline CDR1 and CDR2: LGHNT and FRNRAP. The CDR3 spans 13 residues. Between the trimmed V and J ends, which lost 6 bases and 6 bases, there was a span of 11 bases. The CDR3 reads CASGRYGAGELFF. For the CDR3, the DNA is TGTGCTAGTGGCCGTTACGGGGCCGGGGAGCTGTTTTTT. The full variable domain, its missing parts supplied by reference TRBV12-5 and TRBJ2-2, is DARVTQTPRHKVTEMGQEVTMRCQPILGHNTVFWYRQTMMQGLELLAYFRNRAPLDDSGMPKDRFSAEMPDATLATLKIQPSEPRDSAVYFCASGRYGAGELFFGEGSRLTVL.

This chain links TRBV11-2 with TRBJ1-6; D gene ambiguous. V was pared by 1 base and J by 3 bases, with 4 bases between. Per the germline V gene, CDR1 is SGHAT and CDR2 is FQNNGV. This CDR3 spans 14 amino acids. Here the CDR3 reads CASSLARYNSPLHF. CDR3 DNA: TGTGCCAGCAGCTTAGCGCGCTATAATTCACCCCTCCACTTT.